This T cell receptor beta chain is drawn from a study of T cell repertoires in cytomegalovirus infection. This clonotype was seen a few times. From the reads, TCRdb called clonotypes with MiXCR, one entry per CDR3 protein. The table has about 190,000 distinct CDR3 sequences, 28% seen once; the top ten hold roughly 31%. Germline V CDR1 and CDR2: KGHSH, LQKENI. CDR3 size: 14 residues. V dropped 3 bases and J dropped 1 base, with 9 bases sitting between them. The receptor was derived from a human donor in good health (CMV status not recorded). Some clones in this sample may be carry-over from other donors' samples. The rearrangement uses TRBV18 and TRBJ1-1; weak D call: TRBD1 (5 bases). Sequencing was performed on PBMCs. The CDR3 is CASSPDSQNTEAFF. The DNA of the CDR3 is TGTGCCAGCTCACCTGACAGCCAGAACACTGAAGCTTTCTTT.